The 7 T cell receptor beta chains below were found in one sample sequenced in a study of T cells in women clearing cervical HPV infection (dated by TCRdb to 2016 to 2019). Libraries came from the immunoSEQ multiplex PCR assay. TCRdb re-hosts the immuneACCESS table, in-frame sequences only. Its copies lack some clones; in the studies checked, an unresolved V gene accounts for under half of them, and the cause for the rest is not known. This sample's table lists 40,000 to 60,000 clones. Approximately 0.98% of the sample is in the top ten clones. Sequencing input: blood buffy coat. The receptors here all came from a woman between 18 and 70 years old with a cervical HPV16 infection that either progressed to CIN3+ or cleared (not recorded which).

This CDR3 is CSVGGHVKGVRNEQFF. CDR3 bases read: TGCAGCGTTGGGGGACACGTAAAAGGTGTACGGAATGAG. The J gene is TRBJ2-1, the V gene TRBV29-1, with D possibly TRBD1 on 6 matching bases. The CDR3 end lies 3 residues beyond the end of the read and is filled in from the germline J gene. The CDR3 extends over 16 amino acids. CDR1 is SQVTM and CDR2 is ANQGSEA in the germline V gene. V lost 4 bases and J lost 7, with 23 bases in between.

Worth noting for this clone: The read halts 3 residues ahead of the CDR3 end, with the missing end drawn from the germline J gene. The J gene is TRBJ2-4, the V gene TRBV20-1; D gene ambiguous. Trimming shortened V by 5 bases and J by 6 bases, and 11 bases separated the two germline ends. From germline, CDR1 is DFQATT and CDR2 SNEGSKA (reference sequence). The CDR3 spans 12 residues. The covered CDR3 bases are TGCAGTGCTTCGACACTCACAAACATT. Translation gives CSASTLTNI. The whole CDR3 protein is CSASTLTNIQYF.

On this clone: The read ends 3 residues before the CDR3 terminus; that terminus is restored from the germline J gene. The chain combines TRBV9 with TRBJ2-1; no clear D gene. CDR1 and CDR2 (germline): SGDLS, YYNGEE. The CDR3 extends over 18 amino acids. V lost 0 bases and J lost 0, with 16 bases in between. CDR3 DNA (partial): TGTGCCAGCAGCGTAGATAAGAAGGGCCAGAGCTCCTACAATGAG. Translated: CASSVDKKGQSSYNE. The full CDR3 sequence reads CASSVDKKGQSSYNEQFF.

To note about this clone: The CDR3 extends 3 residues past the end of the read, so its final part is completed from the germline J gene. This sequence joins TRBV28 and TRBJ1-2; D may be TRBD1 (6 bases). The CDR3 spans 13 residues. Trimming left V 6 bases short and J 6 bases short, with 14 bases between. Germline CDR1 and CDR2: MDHEN and SYDVKM. CDR3 residues: CASRAWDIHGYTF. CDR3 bases read: TGTGCCAGCAGGGCATGGGACATTCATGGC.

In the case of this clone: The read falls 3 residues short of the CDR3 end, and the missing part is taken from the germline J gene. The chain is built from TRBV6-1 and TRBJ2-1; 13 bases are a match to TRBD2. This CDR3 comprises 16 residues. The germline V gene encodes CDR1 MNHNS and CDR2 SASEGT. The V segment lost 2 bases and the J segment 8 bases; nucleotides outside the gene matches: 6. CDR3 DNA, as far as it was read: TGTGCCAGCAGTGAAACTAGCGGGGGGGTAATGGATGAG. It encodes CASSETSGGVMDE. The entire CDR3 is CASSETSGGVMDEQFF.

On this clone itself: The read terminates 3 residues before the CDR3 end, so the remaining end is supplied by the germline J gene. The J gene is TRBJ2-3, the V gene TRBV29-1; TRBD1 matches 10 bases. Germline V CDR1 and CDR2: SQVTM, ANQGSEA. CDR3 length: 12 amino acids. CDR3 bases read: TGCAGCGTTGGACAGGGGGCCCAGCCG. It translates to CSVGQGAQP. From start to end, the CDR3 is CSVGQGAQPQYF.

A note on this clone: The missing CDR3 end, 3 residues past where the read stops, is filled in from the germline J gene. This chain uses TRBV20-1 with TRBJ1-3, with 7 bases aligning to TRBD1. V lost 5 bases and J lost 5; bases outside the gene matches: 6. Germline V gene data show CDR1 as DFQATT and CDR2 as SNEGSKA (reference sequence). The CDR3 is 13 residues long. The sequenced part of the CDR3 DNA is TGCAGTGCTCCCGGGACAGACCGAAACACC. Its translation: CSAPGTDRNT. The full CDR3 protein is CSAPGTDRNTIYF.